This T cell receptor (beta chain) was profiled in a study of spatial heterogeneity in lung cancer. Whole-study context: Alpha-chain sequences were consistently detected in smaller numbers than beta-chain sequences.

Specified time point: blood at routine non-recurrence follow-up after resection. Frozen PBMC, nontumor lung or tumor provided whole RNA, which was sequenced unsorted. Study results and limitations: Blood showed ubiquitous tumor TCRs more often at resection than at routine follow-up.

TCRdb reanalysed the 5' RACE reads using MiXCR and keeps one entry per CDR3 protein. The sample shows 72,000 or so distinct CDR3 sequences, 7.5% to 10% of them seen only once. This CDR3 has 14 amino acids. Per germline, CDR1 SGHAT and CDR2 FQNNGV. V dropped 1 base and J dropped 8 bases, with 14 bases sitting between them. This clonotype was found a few times. The target antigen is unknown. The specimen was PBMCs, collected at follow-up. The sequence derives from a female donor with early-stage non-small cell lung cancer. The rearrangement uses TRBV11-2 and TRBJ1-2; D not certain. The CDR3 protein is CASSLGSVLGGYTF. DNA for the CDR3: TGTGCCAGCAGCTTAGGATCCGTGTTGGGCGGCTACACCTTC.